This T cell receptor (beta chain) was found in a study of T cells in localized non-small cell lung cancer. This table comes from immunoSEQ multiplex PCR, and its TCRdb copy is limited to in-frame clones, with some not included. The sample has tens of thousands of clones, over 80% seen once; the top ten hold around 20%. Germline values: CDR1 MNHNS, CDR2 SASEGT. After removal of 4 bases from V and 1 base from J, the junction contained 4 bases not matched to a gene. This CDR3 has 15 amino acids. The chain is built from TRBV6-1 and TRBJ1-1, with 9 bases lining up with TRBD1. Specimen: peripheral blood, collected before any cancer treatment. This sequence originates from a female donor of 60 years or more with stage II squamous cell lung carcinoma. The CDR3 nucleotides are TGTGCCAGCAGTGCCCCGGACAGGGGGAACACTGAAGCTTTCTTT. This encodes CASSAPDRGNTEAFF.